The TCR beta chain under discussion was sequenced for a study of blood T cell repertoires in COVID-19. This clone was picked up a small number of times. TCRdb's table, derived via immunoSEQ multiplex PCR, lists solely in-frame clones and lacks some. The sample includes under 450,000 clones, 88% of them seen just once. Sequenced sample: peripheral blood. This receptor was obtained from a woman in her 50s with COVID-19, enrolled during active disease.

DNA for the CDR3: TGTGCCAGCAGTGACGTTGTACAGGGGGGATCCTATAATTCACCCCTCCACTTT. It translates to CASSDVVQGGSYNSPLHF. This chain links TRBV25-1 with TRBJ1-6; 8 bases are shared with TRBD1. Germline lookup yields CDR1 MGHDK and CDR2 SYGVNS. CDR3 size: 18 residues. The V segment lost 3 bases and the J segment 1 base; nucleotides outside the gene matches: 8. The full variable domain, rest sourced from reference TRBV25-1 and TRBJ1-6, is EADIYQTPRYLVIGTGKKITLECSQTMGHDKMYWYQQDPGMELHLIHYSYGVNSTEKGDLSSESTVSRIRTEHFPLTLESARPSHTSQYLCASSDVVQGGSYNSPLHFGNGTRLTVT.